Listed below are T cell receptor beta chains from one sample, sequenced in a study of CD8+CD57+ T cells in acquired aplastic anemia. TCRdb reanalysed the reads using MiXCR and keeps one entry per CDR3 protein. The table shows 400,000 to 450,000 distinct CDR3 sequences, with 65% to 75% occurring only once. Sequencing was carried out using sorted CD4+, CD8+, or CD8+CD57+ T cells (not recorded which) from PBMCs. These receptors were obtained from a human donor in good health, serving as a control. Each CDR3 is given with its conserved first and last residue. Expanded clones get a size class; other rows say once, few or many, or leave the size out.

clone_size,v_call,j_call,cdr3_aa
-,TRBV11-3,TRBJ1-1,CASSSSRGGNTEAFF
-,TRBV29-1,TRBJ1-1,CSVDGDSGSNTEAFF
many,TRBV7-2,TRBJ1-1,CASSPRQGLAAFF
few,TRBV24-1,TRBJ1-2,CATSDHAPGLHGYTF
-,TRBV12-3/TRBV12-4,TRBJ2-5,CASTPFNSGQETQQYF
-,TRBV19,TRBJ2-3,CASSFYTFGSGTRLTGTQYF
-,TRBV7-2,TRBJ2-3,CASSQPRGGASTDTQYF
many,TRBV7-8,TRBJ2-5,CASSPSRGIQETQYF
-,TRBV7-9,-,CASSFPGGPGTQYF
few,TRBV20-1,TRBJ2-1,CSARVGGNEQFF
many,TRBV6-2/TRBV6-3,TRBJ2-3,CASIPSGLDTQYF
many,TRBV12-3/TRBV12-4,TRBJ2-5,CASSLGGGLAGQETQYF
-,TRBV20-1,TRBJ2-3,CSATDPAGITDTQYF
-,TRBV7-9,TRBJ1-2,CASSLGPDSPLHFF
-,TRBV29-1,TRBJ1-2,CSLFSDGGYTF
-,TRBV9,TRBJ2-5,CASSLHGRNSHTQYF
-,TRBV9,TRBJ2-7,CASSPLPGGDGPYEQYF
many,TRBV7-8,TRBJ1-3,CASSLRGPNSGNTIYF
-,TRBV7-2,TRBJ2-5,CASSHGTAQETQYF
-,TRBV7-9,TRBJ2-3,CASMLAGGTDTQYF
-,TRBV20-1,TRBJ2-1,CSGWQEETQEQFF
many,TRBV2,TRBJ2-1,CASNRERSYNEQFF
-,TRBV4-2,TRBJ2-1,CASSLQGADYNEQFF
-,TRBV20-1,TRBJ1-2,CSASLVGSEDYGYTF
-,TRBV12-3/TRBV12-4,TRBJ1-4,CASSDRQVNEKLFF
-,TRBV20-1,TRBJ1-2,CSARLGTEYGYTF
-,TRBV7-3,TRBJ1-2,CASIKMNQDYGYTF
-,TRBV6-2/TRBV6-3,TRBJ2-1,CASTKSGQGAFGQFF
-,TRBV9,TRBJ2-3,CASSLPRGGSDTQYF
many,TRBV19,TRBJ1-1,CASSTVNTEAFF
many,TRBV9,TRBJ1-3,CASSQDSHSGNTIYF
-,TRBV2,TRBJ1-4,CASSEGLGKTMFF
-,TRBV7-2,TRBJ1-3,CASSLMQPSGNTIYF
-,TRBV11-1,TRBJ2-7,CASRRRSGTGSYEQYF
-,TRBV5-4,TRBJ1-4,CASSWTGKNEKLFF
-,TRBV7-3,TRBJ2-2,CASSFLVAGALFF
-,TRBV12-3/TRBV12-4,TRBJ1-1,CASSGSGTGGITEAFF
-,TRBV19,-,CASSPLAPTGGNEQYF
-,TRBV7-3,TRBJ2-3,CASSLTRGGSIMQYF
many,TRBV20-1,TRBJ1-1,CSAGTGLINTEAFF
-,TRBV20-1,TRBJ2-3,CSASEGGRDDTQYF